A selection of T cell receptor beta chains follows, all from one sample in a study of PD-1 blockade in classical Hodgkin lymphoma. The protocol was immunoSEQ multiplex PCR, while the TCRdb copy is restricted to in-frame clones and leaves out a portion. The sample has 43,000 or so clones, 73% seen once; the top ten hold approximately 10%. This specimen consisted of peripheral blood mononuclear cells (PBMCs), obtained at baseline. The receptors were gathered from a human donor with classical Hodgkin lymphoma. Both conserved end residues are part of each CDR3. The D gene is left open where the match is weak. Some rows mark clone size as missing; the rest say once, few, many or name a class of expanded clone.

CASSLRSSTDTQYF | TGCGCCAGCAGCTTGAGGAGTTCAACAGATACGCAGTATTTT | . | TRBJ2-3 | TRBV5-1 | .
CASSLGEGFGYEQYF | TGTGCCAGCAGCTTAGGAGAAGGGTTCGGGTACGAGCAGTACTTC | . | TRBJ2-7 | TRBV5-4 | .
CASSLTDRGSNQPQHF | TGTGCCAGCAGCTTGACTGACAGGGGTAGCAATCAGCCCCAGCATTTT | . | TRBJ1-5 | TRBV7-8 | TRBD1
CASGLDLYNEQFF | TGTGCTAGTGGTTTGGATTTATACAATGAGCAGTTCTTC | . | TRBJ2-1 | TRBV12-5 | .
CASSQGARSETQYF | TGTGCCAGCAGCCAAGGAGCGAGGTCAGAGACCCAGTACTTC | once | TRBJ2-5 | TRBV14 | .
CASSLATGNTGELFF | TGTGCCAGCAGCTTAGCCACGGGGAACACCGGGGAGCTGTTTTTT | . | TRBJ2-2 | TRBV7-2 | .
CASSFTLTSGGGKQYF | TGTGCCAGCAGCTTTACGCTAACTAGCGGGGGTGGCAAGCAGTACTTC | . | TRBJ2-7 | TRBV7-8 | TRBD2
CASSQDPLSTEAFF | TGCGCCAGCAGCCAAGATCCCCTGAGCACTGAAGCTTTCTTT | . | TRBJ1-1 | TRBV4-1 | .
CASSPLTGPITGELFF | TGTGCCAGCTCACCTCTGACAGGGCCTATCACCGGGGAGCTGTTTTTT | . | TRBJ2-2 | TRBV18 | TRBD1
CASTTGVVETQYF | TGTGCCAGCACGACGGGGGTGGTGGAGACCCAGTACTTC | . | TRBJ2-5 | TRBV7-6 | .
CASSPRPDINSPLHF | TGTGCCAGCAGCCCCCGACCAGACATTAATTCACCCCTCCACTTT | . | TRBJ1-6 | TRBV9 | .
CASSIALGHKADTQYF | TGTGCCAGTAGTATAGCCCTAGGTCACAAAGCAGATACGCAGTATTTT | . | TRBJ2-3 | TRBV19 | .
CASGLGRYYGYTF | TGTGCTAGTGGTTTAGGACGGTACTATGGCTACACCTTC | . | TRBJ1-2 | TRBV12-5 | .
CASSVGQYYGYTF | TGTGCCAGCAGCGTAGGGCAGTACTATGGCTACACCTTC | few | TRBJ1-2 | TRBV9 | .
CASSEEHETLDSYEQYF | TGTGCCAGCAGTGAAGAACATGAGACACTGGATTCCTACGAGCAGTACTTC | . | TRBJ2-7 | TRBV2 | .
CASSIGAGRQETQYF | TGTGCCAGTAGTATAGGTGCAGGGCGCCAAGAGACCCAGTACTTC | few | TRBJ2-5 | TRBV19 | .
CASKNSRDSNQPQHF | TGTGCCAGCAAAAATTCCAGGGATAGCAATCAGCCCCAGCATTTT | . | TRBJ1-5 | TRBV2 | .
CASNAGGTYGYTF | TGTGCCAGCAACGCGGGGGGTACCTATGGCTACACCTTC | . | TRBJ1-2 | TRBV14 | .
CASSQAWEAFF | TGTGCCAGCAGCCAAGCCTGGGAAGCTTTCTTT | few | TRBJ1-1 | TRBV14 | .
CASSQTAGSYEQYF | TGCGCCAGCAGCCAAACAGCAGGCTCCTACGAGCAGTACTTC | . | TRBJ2-7 | TRBV5-1 | .
CASNPTGDHQPQHF | TGTGCCAGTAACCCGACAGGGGATCATCAGCCCCAGCATTTT | . | TRBJ1-5 | TRBV19 | TRBD1
CASSSGQGTYNEQFF | TGCGCCAGCAGTAGTGGACAGGGCACCTACAATGAGCAGTTCTTC | . | TRBJ2-1 | TRBV5-1 | TRBD1
CASSQVGEQGWGYTF | TGTGCCAGCAGCCAAGTAGGGGAACAGGGATGGGGCTACACCTTC | . | TRBJ1-2 | TRBV4-2 | .
CASSLGAENTEAFF | TGTGCCAGCAGCTTAGGGGCCGAAAACACTGAAGCTTTCTTT | . | TRBJ1-1 | TRBV7-9 | .
CASSYQQGGPYEQYF | TGTGCCAGCAGCTACCAACAGGGGGGGCCATACGAGCAGTACTTC | . | TRBJ2-7 | TRBV7-6 | .
CASSLSTTYEQYF | TGTGCCAGCAGCCTTTCCACGACCTACGAGCAGTACTTC | . | TRBJ2-7 | TRBV11-2 | .
CASSLRPSTELDTEAFF | TGTGCCAGCAGCTTACGCCCGTCGACAGAATTAGACACTGAAGCTTTCTTT | . | TRBJ1-1 | TRBV7-8 | .
CASSVSGTEDTEAFF | TGTGCCAGCAGCGTCTCCGGGACAGAAGACACTGAAGCTTTCTTT | . | TRBJ1-1 | TRBV9 | TRBD1
CASSKQGTGELFF | TGTGCCAGTAGTAAACAGGGGACCGGGGAGCTGTTTTTT | few | TRBJ2-2 | TRBV19 | TRBD1
CASSPGQVPNEKLFF | TGTGCCAGCAGCCCCGGACAGGTCCCTAATGAAAAACTGTTTTTT | . | TRBJ1-4 | TRBV7-2 | TRBD1
CASSHTGSNQPQHF | TGTGCCAGCAGCCACACAGGGAGCAATCAGCCCCAGCATTTT | . | TRBJ1-5 | TRBV11-2 | .
CASSLSFSSGTGELFF | TGTGCCAGCAGTTTGAGTTTTAGTTCGGGCACCGGGGAGCTGTTTTTT | . | TRBJ2-2 | TRBV28 | .
CAWAQGDNSPLHF | TGTGCCTGGGCACAGGGAGATAATTCACCCCTCCACTTT | . | TRBJ1-6 | TRBV30 | .
CASSLGHLDEQYF | TGTGCCAGCAGCTTAGGACACCTCGACGAGCAGTACTTC | . | TRBJ2-7 | TRBV11-2 | .
CASSEAAAGELFF | TGCGCCAGCAGTGAGGCGGCGGCCGGGGAGCTGTTTTTT | once | TRBJ2-2 | TRBV10-1 | .
CASSLVRTMNTEAFF | TGTGCCAGCAGTTTAGTCCGGACTATGAACACTGAAGCTTTCTTT | . | TRBJ1-1 | TRBV27 | .
CASSVDDRDQYF | TGTGCCAGCAGCGTGGATGACAGAGACCAGTACTTC | . | TRBJ2-5 | TRBV9 | .
CASSLDRANYGYTF | TGCGCCAGCAGCTTGGACAGAGCTAACTATGGCTACACCTTC | . | TRBJ1-2 | TRBV5-1 | .
CASSSQETQYF | TGTGCCAGCAGCTCCCAAGAGACCCAGTACTTC | . | TRBJ2-5 | TRBV7-9 | .
CAISDGGRENTEAFF | TGTGCCATCAGTGACGGTGGGCGGGAAAACACTGAAGCTTTCTTT | . | TRBJ1-1 | TRBV10-3 | .
CASSLEAGTVPSNPLHF | TGTGCCAGCAGCTTAGAAGCCGGGACAGTCCCGAGTAATCCCCTCCACTTT | . | TRBJ1-6 | TRBV7-8 | TRBD1
CASSISRIADTQYF | TGCGCCAGCAGCATTAGTAGGATCGCAGATACGCAGTATTTT | . | TRBJ2-3 | TRBV5-1 | .
CASSPRDRGQQPQHF | TGTGCCAGCAGTCCCCGGGACAGGGGTCAACAGCCCCAGCATTTT | . | TRBJ1-5 | TRBV27 | TRBD1
CASSEGTGIYEQYF | TGTGCCAGCAGCGAGGGGACGGGAATCTACGAGCAGTACTTC | . | TRBJ2-7 | TRBV9 | .
CASGLVLGGNTIYF | TGTGCTAGTGGTTTGGTACTCGGTGGAAACACCATATATTTT | medium-sized | TRBJ1-3 | TRBV12-5 | .
CASSFQDRDTGELFF | TGTGCCAGCAGTTTCCAAGACAGGGACACCGGGGAGCTGTTTTTT | . | TRBJ2-2 | TRBV2 | TRBD1
CASRIQEMNTEAFF | TGTGCCAGCAGGATACAGGAAATGAACACTGAAGCTTTCTTT | . | TRBJ1-1 | TRBV2 | .
CASSEDDRATF | TGTGCCAGCAGTGAAGATGACAGGGCCACCTTC | . | TRBJ1-2 | TRBV9 | TRBD1
CASSGTLGEGGELFF | TGTGCCAGCAGCGGCACGTTAGGGGAGGGCGGGGAGCTGTTTTTT | . | TRBJ2-2 | TRBV9 | TRBD2
CASKGNTEAFF | TGTGCCAGCAAGGGTAACACTGAAGCTTTCTTT | . | TRBJ1-1 | TRBV6-5 | .
CASSPGQSHEQYF | TGTGCCAGCAGCCCCGGACAGTCCCACGAGCAGTACTTC | . | TRBJ2-7 | TRBV7-9 | .
CSVEAPTKEAGELFF | TGCAGCGTTGAAGCCCCGACAAAAGAGGCCGGGGAGCTGTTTTTT | . | TRBJ2-2 | TRBV29-1 | .
CASGEGPLYGYTF | TGTGCCAGCGGAGAGGGCCCTCTCTATGGCTACACCTTC | . | TRBJ1-2 | TRBV7-9 | .
CASSHRDRELYEQYF | TGTGCCAGCAGCCACCGGGACAGGGAGCTATACGAGCAGTACTTC | . | TRBJ2-7 | TRBV11-3 | TRBD1
CATSGFRETQYF | TGTGCCACCAGCGGGTTTCGGGAGACCCAGTACTTC | . | TRBJ2-5 | TRBV15 | .
CAWRQLDRGTEAFF | TGTGCCTGGAGGCAATTGGACAGGGGCACTGAAGCTTTCTTT | . | TRBJ1-1 | TRBV30 | TRBD1
CASSFQGNEKLFF | TGTGCCAGCAGTTTCCAGGGGAATGAAAAACTGTTTTTT | . | TRBJ1-4 | TRBV27 | .
CASSVGTGSFYEQYF | TGTGCCAGCTCGGTTGGGACAGGATCCTTCTACGAGCAGTACTTC | once | TRBJ2-7 | TRBV18 | TRBD1
CASSLDWGGTEAFF | TGCGCCAGCAGCTTGGACTGGGGGGGCACTGAAGCTTTCTTT | . | TRBJ1-1 | TRBV5-1 | .